The source of this TCR beta chain is a study of blood T cell repertoires in COVID-19. As for the study in general: Sources were T cells, B-cell-depleted T cells, or PBMCs; the material itself was cDNA or gDNA.

With V trimmed by 7 bases and J by 5 bases, 8 bases remained unmatched. Germline CDR1 and CDR2: SQVTM and ANQGSEA. This CDR3 is 13 amino acids long. The data were produced by immunoSEQ multiplex PCR, yet TCRdb's version contains in-frame clones alone and is incomplete. The sample carries roughly 82,000 clones, around 90% recorded once. V and J are TRBV29-1 and TRBJ1-1; 9 nucleotides line up with TRBD1. The clonotype comes from a woman between 50 and 59 years old in a cohort sampled during active COVID-19. The specimen was peripheral blood. CDR3 region: CSAPGQGRTEAFF. The DNA for the CDR3 is TGCAGCGCCCCTGGACAGGGGAGGACTGAAGCTTTCTTT.